These 6 T cell receptor beta chains share one sample of origin, sequenced in a study of blood T cell repertoires in COVID-19. The protocol was immunoSEQ multiplex PCR, while the TCRdb copy is restricted to in-frame clones and leaves out a portion. The sample consists of some 270,000 clones, roughly 85% of them appearing once. Input material: peripheral blood. These receptors came from a woman aged 70 to 79 with acute or convalescent COVID-19.

The chain links TRBV25-1 to TRBJ2-3, with D possibly TRBD1 on 6 matching bases. Germline lookup yields CDR1 MGHDK and CDR2 SYGVNS. The V gene lost 6 bases and the J gene lost 0 bases, with 13 bases spanning the gap. The CDR3 contains 15 residues. The CDR3 DNA follows: TGTGCCAGCAGCCCCAACAGGGTTAGCACAGATACGCAGTATTTT. Translating it yields CASSPNRVSTDTQYF.

This clone appeared a few times. This chain links TRBV12-3 or TRBV12-4 with TRBJ1-1; no firm D call. This CDR3 region has 13 residues. Between the trimmed V and J ends, which lost 8 bases and 4 bases, there was a span of 14 bases. The CDR3 loop reads CASGRWRSTEAFF. In DNA, the CDR3 is TGTGCCAGCGGGAGGTGGAGGAGCACTGAAGCTTTCTTT.

This clone was seen just once. This sequence joins TRBV5-1 and TRBJ2-7, with D perhaps matching TRBD2 (6 bases). CDR1 and CDR2 from the germline V gene are SGHRS and YFSETQ. Trimming took 1 base from V and 3 from J, leaving 17 bases between them. The CDR3 length is 16 residues. DNA for the CDR3: TGCGCCAGCAGCTTGTTGGCGGCAATGGGGGGCTACGAGCAGTACTTC. This sequence encodes CASSLLAAMGGYEQYF. Drawing the rest from reference TRBV5-1 and TRBJ2-7, the complete variable domain is KAGVTQTPRYLIKTRGQQVTLSCSPISGHRSVSWYQQTPGQGLQFLFEYFSETQRNKGNFPGRFSGRQFSNSRSEMNVSTLELGDSALYLCASSLLAAMGGYEQYFGPGTRLTVT.

The CDR3 bases are TGTGCCAGCAGCCAAGCGGGGGGAGCCCTCCACTTT. Amino acid sequence: CASSQAGGALHF. The chain recombines TRBV14 with TRBJ1-6, with D perhaps TRBD1 (5 bases). The CDR3 is 12 residues long. Germline values: CDR1 SGHDN, CDR2 FVKESK. V gave up 1 base and J gave up 14 bases, with 9 bases separating them. The entire variable domain, with the rest obtained from reference TRBV14 and TRBJ1-6, is as follows: EAGVTQFPSHSVIEKGQTVTLRCDPISGHDNLYWYRRVMGKEIKFLLHFVKESKQDESGMPNNRFLAERTGGTYSTLKVQPAELEDSGVYFCASSQAGGALHFGNGTRLTVT.

CDR3 protein: CASVGRTGKNTEAFF. CDR3 DNA: TGTGCCAGTGTGGGACGGACAGGGAAGAACACTGAAGCTTTCTTT. This chain uses TRBV19 with TRBJ1-1, with TRBD1 identical over 8 bases. V dropped 8 bases and J dropped 1; count of bases not matched to a gene: 9. CDR3 length: 15 amino acids. Germline CDR1 LNHDA, CDR2 SQIVND (reference sequence).

The rearrangement uses TRBV11-2 and TRBJ2-5; 12 bases fit TRBD2. With V trimmed by 3 bases and J by 6 bases, 5 bases remained unmatched. CDR3 length: 15 amino acids. Germline V gives CDR1 SGHAT, CDR2 FQNNGV. This CDR3 reads CASSLLAGGPKTQYF. CDR3 nucleotides: TGTGCCAGCAGCTTGCTAGCGGGGGGGCCAAAGACCCAGTACTTC.